The clone carrying this T cell receptor (beta chain) has a count of ten or more. Its antigen is undetermined. The data stem from a study of T cell repertoires in cytomegalovirus infection. Study overall: Public TCR beta signatures provided an indication of both CMV infection and a matching HLA type. Study-level findings and limits: Pooled public TCR beta family frequency picked out CMV carriers with the relevant HLA. The ex vivo response was dominated by HLA-C-restricted CMV-specific TCR beta clonotypes.

Trimming left V 2 bases short and J 4 bases short, with 6 bases between. CDR1 is SGHTA and CDR2 is FQGNSA in the germline V gene. The CDR3 runs 13 residues. Each CDR3 protein gets one entry after TCRdb re-called the reads with MiXCR. The data contain about 830,000 distinct CDR3 sequences, about 30% of them seen just once; the ten biggest clones take up approximately 13%. This receptor was identified in a human donor in good health (CMV status not recorded). Some clones in this sample may be carry-over from other donors' samples. The chain is built from TRBV7-2 and TRBJ2-1; D gene uncertain. The sequencing here drew on cultured CD8+ T cells from PBMCs, taken from culture after CMV antigen stimulation. The CDR3 DNA reads TGTGCCAGCAGCTTATGGGATTACAATGAGCAGTTCTTC. Its protein product is CASSLWDYNEQFF.